This T cell receptor (beta chain) was sequenced in a study of cytomegalovirus exposure and HLA in healthy donors. With 3 bases clipped from V and 4 bases from J, the junction kept 7 bases outside the gene matches. Germline V gene data show CDR1 as MDHEN and CDR2 as SYDVKM. The CDR3 is 15 amino acids. It was with 60 Vbeta and 13 Jbeta primers that the PCR ran. The table came from immunoSEQ multiplex PCR; TCRdb's copy has only in-frame clones and leaves some out. The data show about 130,000 clones, roughly 68% seen once. The gene calls are TRBV28 and TRBJ2-7, with 9 bases that match TRBD1. What was sequenced was PBMCs. The receptor comes from a woman aged 45-59 years in good health and CMV-seropositive. The CDR3 region is CASSFQRTGAYEQYF. DNA of the CDR3: TGTGCCAGCAGTTTTCAGAGGACAGGGGCTTACGAGCAGTACTTC.